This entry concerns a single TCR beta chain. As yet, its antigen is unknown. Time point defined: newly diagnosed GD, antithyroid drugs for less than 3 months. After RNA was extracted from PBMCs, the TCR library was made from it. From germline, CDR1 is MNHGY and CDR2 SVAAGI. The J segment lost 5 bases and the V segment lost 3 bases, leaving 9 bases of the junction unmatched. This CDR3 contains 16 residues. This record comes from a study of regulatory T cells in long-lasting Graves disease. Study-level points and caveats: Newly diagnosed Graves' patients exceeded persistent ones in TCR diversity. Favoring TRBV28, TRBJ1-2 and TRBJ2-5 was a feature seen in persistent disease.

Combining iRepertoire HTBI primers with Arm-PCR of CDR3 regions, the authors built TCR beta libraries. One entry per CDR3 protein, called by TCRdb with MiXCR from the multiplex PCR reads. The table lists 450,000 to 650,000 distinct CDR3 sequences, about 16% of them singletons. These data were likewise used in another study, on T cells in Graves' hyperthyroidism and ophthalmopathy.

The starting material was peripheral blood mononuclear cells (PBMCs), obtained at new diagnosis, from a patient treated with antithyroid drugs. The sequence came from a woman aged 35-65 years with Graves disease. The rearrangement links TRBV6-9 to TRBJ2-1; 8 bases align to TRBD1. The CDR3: CASSYQGQGANNEQFF. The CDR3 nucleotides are TGTGCCAGCAGTTACCAAGGACAGGGAGCAAACAATGAGCAGTTCTTC.